Described below is a single TCR beta chain sequence and its context. The data are from a study of T cell clonotyping in hematopoietic cell transplantation. Trimming took 3 bases from V and 3 from J; bases not matched to a gene: 11. The CDR3 loop spans 15 amino acids. Germline CDR1 reads GTSNPN; CDR2 reads SVGIG (reference sequence). Using immunoSEQ multiplex PCR, the repertoire was profiled, and TCRdb retains in-frame clones only, with some absent. The sample has 15,000 to 20,000 clones, about 71% seen once. This chain joins TRBV30 and TRBJ2-7; 7 bases are a match to TRBD2. The source is a woman aged 55-75 years in good health. Some clones in this sample may be carry-over from other donors' samples. Sequences were obtained from peripheral blood mononuclear cells. CDR3 sequence reads: CAWSAISGAFYEQYF. The CDR3 DNA sequence: TGTGCCTGGAGCGCGATAAGCGGGGCGTTCTACGAGCAGTACTTC. Full variable domain (rest looked up from reference TRBV30 and TRBJ2-7): SQTIHQWPATLVQPVGSPLSLECTVEGTSNPNLYWYRQAAGRGLQLLFYSVGIGQISSEVPQNLSASRPQDRQFILSSKKLLLSDSGFYLCAWSAISGAFYEQYFGPGTRLTVT.